Below, one T cell receptor (beta chain) is given with its context. Participants had their cohort set by participant-reported clinical history. TCRdb's copy holds only in-frame clones and misses some; the assay was immunoSEQ multiplex PCR. The profile covers 180,000 or so clones, with roughly 85% appearing a single time and approximately 4.4% taken by the ten largest. The data derive from a study of blood T cell repertoires in COVID-19. Study-level information: Sites in the United States, Italy and Spain provided acute and convalescent COVID-19 samples. PBMCs, B-cell-depleted T cells, or T cells were the source of the cDNA or gDNA that made up the material.

V was pared by 2 bases and J by 3 bases, with 8 bases between. From germline, CDR1 is LNHDA and CDR2 SQIVND (reference sequence). CDR3 length equals 14 residues. The chain recombines TRBV19 with TRBJ1-5; D unresolved. Sequenced: PBMCs or T cells enriched from blood (not recorded which). The TCR comes from a woman between 50 and 59 years old who had recovered from COVID-19. As DNA, the CDR3 is TGTGCCAGTAGTATAAGAGCACTCAATCAGCCCCAGCATTTT. Translating it yields CASSIRALNQPQHF.